A single sample is the source of the 26 T cell receptor beta chains below, sequenced in a study of T-cell reconstitution after alpha-beta-depleted transplantation in children. Preparing the TCRbeta library involved the use of unique molecular identifiers. TCRdb reprocessed the PCR reads via MiXCR and lists one record per CDR3 protein. The data contain around 250,000 distinct CDR3 sequences, 9.9% of them seen just once; the ten biggest clones take up around 9.1%. This specimen consisted of PBMCs from the stem cell graft donor, obtained from the stem cell graft. The receptors come from a human donor who donated a stem cell graft to a child with SCID.

This clonotype was seen at least ten times. The chain combines TRBV7-8 with TRBJ2-3; unclear D gene. This CDR3 region has 15 residues. Trimming removed 5 bases from V and 2 bases from J, with 14 bases in between. CDR1 is SGHVS and CDR2 is FQNEAQ in the germline V gene. The CDR3 spells CASSTEGLHTDTQYF. The DNA of the CDR3 is TGTGCCAGCAGCACAGAAGGGCTGCACACAGATACGCAGTATTTT.

The table lists this clonotype with a few counts. The rearrangement joins TRBV6-2 or TRBV6-3 to TRBJ2-7, with 7 nucleotides matching TRBD2. CDR3 size: 14 residues. Germline V gene sequence: CDR1 MNHEY, CDR2 SVGEGT. V lost 3 bases, J lost 0 bases, and 2 bases stayed unmatched. The CDR3 sequence: CASSYSGGSYEQYF. The CDR3 nucleotides are TGTGCCAGCAGTTATTCGGGGGGCTCCTACGAGCAGTACTTC.

This clonotype came up many times. The J gene is TRBJ2-1, the V gene TRBV27; TRBD1 is a possible D gene (6 bases). Germline V gene data show CDR1 as MNHEY and CDR2 as SMNVEV (reference sequence). The CDR3 sequence is 15 residues long. Deletions cut 6 bases from V and 8 bases from J, with 20 bases between. The CDR3 nucleotides read TGTGCCAGCAGCCAGGACAGTACCCCCCTCTATGAGCAGTTCTTC. It codes for CASSQDSTPLYEQFF.

In the case of this clonotype: This may be a read error, as it is one base from a much larger clone. The V call is TRBV6-5, the J call TRBJ2-5; no reliable D call. Looked up from germline, CDR1 is MNHEY and CDR2 is SVGAGI. The CDR3 runs to 11 residues. Trimming took off 2 bases at V and 5 bases at J, with 3 bases between the two ends. CDR3 loop: CASSYAETQYF. The CDR3 DNA reads TGTGCCAGCAGTTACGCGGAGACCCAGTACTTC.

The chain recombines TRBV5-1 with TRBJ2-5, with a tentative D call TRBD2 (6 bases). Germline CDR1 is SGHRS and CDR2 is YFSETQ. V was pared by 0 bases and J by 2 bases, with 17 bases between. This CDR3 region has 17 residues. CDR3: CASSLETSLLVQETQYF. The DNA for the CDR3 is TGCGCCAGCAGCTTGGAAACTAGCCTTTTAGTTCAAGAGACCCAGTACTTC.

This clonotype was recorded many times. The chain employs TRBV5-1 and TRBJ2-1; no reliable D call. The CDR3 totals 15 residues. The V and J ends lost 5 bases and 8 bases respectively, with 20 bases between them. The germline CDR1 and CDR2 sequences are SGHRS and YFSETQ. The CDR3 bases are TGCGCCAGCAGTTCCCGTGGCCCCAAATTGGATGAGCAGTTCTTC. This codes for CASSSRGPKLDEQFF. The full variable domain, with the rest looked up from reference TRBV5-1 and TRBJ2-1, is KAGVTQTPRYLIKTRGQQVTLSCSPISGHRSVSWYQQTPGQGLQFLFEYFSETQRNKGNFPGRFSGRQFSNSRSEMNVSTLELGDSALYLCASSSRGPKLDEQFFGPGTRLTVL.

This clonotype was recorded many times. The J gene is TRBJ2-3, the V gene TRBV7-8, with TRBD1 matching 7 bases. V shed 4 bases, J shed 7 bases, and the junction held 5 bases outside the gene matches. CDR1 and CDR2 from the germline V gene are SGHVS and FQNEAQ. The CDR3 is 13 amino acids. Written as DNA, the CDR3 is TGTGCCAGCAGCTCGAGGGGACAGAATACGCAGTATTTT. Translating it yields CASSSRGQNTQYF. The full variable domain, its missing parts supplied by reference TRBV7-8 and TRBJ2-3, is GAGVSQSPRYKVAKRGQDVALRCDPISGHVSLFWYQQALGQGPEFLTYFQNEAQLDKSGLPSDRFFAERPEGSVSTLKIQRTQQEDSAVYLCASSSRGQNTQYFGPGTRLTVL.

This clonotype has a count of ten or more. The J gene is TRBJ2-2, the V gene TRBV20-1; the D gene is possibly TRBD1 (6 bases). CDR1 and CDR2 (germline): DFQATT, SNEGSKA (reference sequence). Trimming cost V 6 bases and J 1 base, with 6 bases left between them. This CDR3 has 12 residues. The CDR3 DNA follows: TGCAGTGCGGACAGGAACACCGGGGAGCTGTTTTTT. Its translation is CSADRNTGELFF.

This clonotype has a handful of counts. V is TRBV6-5 and J is TRBJ2-7; no clear D. The CDR3 totals 14 residues. Trimming took off 2 bases at V and 1 base at J, with 9 bases between the two ends. Germline values: CDR1 MNHEY, CDR2 SVGAGI. For the CDR3, the DNA is TGTGCCAGCAGTTACCGTTTGGAGTCCTACGAGCAGTACTTC. This encodes CASSYRLESYEQYF.

This chain uses TRBV5-1 with TRBJ1-6; D call uncertain. The germline V and J ends were trimmed by 3 bases and 7 bases, with 8 bases remaining between them. CDR1 is SGHRS, CDR2 YFSETQ, per germline. CDR3 length equals 13 residues. Here the CDR3 reads CASSWNENSPLHF. The CDR3 DNA sequence: TGCGCCAGCAGCTGGAACGAAAATTCACCCCTCCACTTT.

This chain's CDR3 is CASSHDQGKEQYF. The CDR3 region has the DNA TGTGCCAGCTCACACGACCAGGGCAAGGAGCAGTACTTC. This chain uses TRBV18 with TRBJ2-7, with TRBD1 as a possible D gene (5 bases). Trimming removed 4 bases from V and 7 bases from J, with 14 bases in between. The CDR3 contains 13 residues. CDR1 and CDR2 from the germline V gene are KGHSH and LQKENI.

V and J are TRBV20-1 and TRBJ2-6; TRBD1 aligns across 12 bases. V dropped 5 bases and J dropped 2; count of bases not matched to a gene: 7. CDR3 length equals 17 residues. The germline V gene encodes CDR1 DFQATT and CDR2 SNEGSKA (reference sequence). CDR3 sequence (DNA): TGCAGTGCTCGGAAGGGGACAGGGGGCGCTGGGGCCAACGTCCTGACTTTC. It encodes CSARKGTGGAGANVLTF.

Judged by abundance, this clonotype is large (0.1 to 1%). The chain is built from TRBV10-2 and TRBJ1-4; no clear D. V shed 3 bases and J shed 5 bases, with 13 bases lying between them. The length of the CDR3 is 15 residues. Germline V gene sequence: CDR1 WSHSY, CDR2 SAAADI. The CDR3 DNA follows: TGCGCCAGCAGTGAATATGGGGTCTTGAATGAAAAACTGTTTTTT. It codes for CASSEYGVLNEKLFF.

This clonotype has just a few counts. This rearrangement joins TRBV20-1 to TRBJ2-7, with TRBD1 as a possible D gene (6 bases). The CDR3 length is 14 residues. V shed 3 bases and J shed 3 bases, with 15 bases lying between them. Germline-derived CDR1 and CDR2 are DFQATT and SNEGSKA (reference sequence). CDR3 DNA sequence: TGCAGTGCTAGGATTCGACAGGAGATCTACGAGCAGTACTTC. Protein: CSARIRQEIYEQYF.

Many counts were recorded for this clonotype. V and J are TRBV29-1 and TRBJ1-1; D is undetermined. The V end lost 6 bases, the J end lost 5 bases, and 10 bases lay between the germline ends. CDR1 and CDR2 from the germline V gene are SQVTM and ANQGSEA. The CDR3 extends over 11 amino acids. In DNA, the CDR3 is TGCAGCGTCGCAAGGGTTACTGAAGCTTTCTTT. Translation: CSVARVTEAFF.

About this clonotype itself: One end of the junction does not line up with germline, which may come from a read error. The chain has TRBV6-1 and TRBJ2-2, with a weak D call TRBD1 (6 bases). The CDR3 is 15 residues long. The germline gives CDR1 MNHNS, CDR2 SASEGT. CDR3 protein: CASSRRTVNTWELFF. CDR3 nucleotides: TGTGCCAGCAGCAGACGGACAGTGAACACCTGGGAGCTGTTTTTT.

This clonotype turned up a few times. This chain uses TRBV6-2 or TRBV6-3 with TRBJ2-3; 7 bases agree with TRBD2. The CDR3 length is 15 residues. V shed 4 bases and J 2 bases; nucleotides not matched to a gene: 6. Germline CDR1 reads MNHEY; CDR2 reads SVGEGT. The CDR3 DNA reads as TGTGCCAGCAGTTGGGCGGGGGATCCCACAGATACGCAGTATTTT. Protein sequence: CASSWAGDPTDTQYF.

This clonotype appeared a few times. The V gene is TRBV18, the J gene TRBJ2-7; D may be TRBD2 (6 bases). V was trimmed by 1 base and J by 6 bases, leaving 10 bases between them. This CDR3 spans 13 amino acids. Germline V lookup: CDR1 KGHSH, CDR2 LQKENI. CDR3 amino acids: CASSPLAGLEQYF. CDR3 sequence (DNA): TGTGCCAGCTCACCACTCGCGGGGCTCGAGCAGTACTTC. The whole variable domain, remainder taken from reference TRBV18 and TRBJ2-7, is NAGVMQNPRHLVRRRGQEARLRCSPMKGHSHVYWYRQLPEEGLKFMVYLQKENIIDESGMPKERFSAEFPKEGPSILRIQQVVRGDSAAYFCASSPLAGLEQYFGPGTRLTVT.

This chain links TRBV29-1 with TRBJ2-3; 9 nucleotides align to TRBD1. Germline values: CDR1 SQVTM, CDR2 ANQGSEA. This CDR3 contains 16 residues. V trimming: 6 bases; J trimming: 4 bases; junction bases outside the gene matches: 14. CDR3 in amino acids: CSVRPGQGISADTQYF. The DNA for the CDR3 is TGCAGCGTCCGCCCTGGACAGGGGATTTCAGCAGATACGCAGTATTTT.

In its sample, this clonotype was seen a few times. This rearrangement joins TRBV12-5 to TRBJ2-7; 9 bases fit TRBD1. The CDR3 totals 15 residues. Germline-derived CDR1 and CDR2 are LGHNT and FRNRAP. The V and J ends lost 1 base and 4 bases, in that order; junction bases with no gene match: 5. CDR3: CASGLAGTGRYEQYF. The CDR3 DNA reads as TGTGCTAGTGGTTTGGCCGGGACAGGGCGTTACGAGCAGTACTTC.

The chain combines TRBV12-3 or TRBV12-4 with TRBJ1-2; no reliable D call. Deletions cut 3 bases from V and 0 bases from J, with 14 bases between. The CDR3 is 16 residues long. CDR3: CASSFGSVGSNYGYTF. In DNA form, the CDR3 reads TGTGCCAGCAGTTTCGGAAGTGTGGGATCTAACTATGGCTACACCTTC.

Concerning this clonotype itself: The conserved final phenylalanine or tryptophan is absent from the CDR3, which likely points to a read error. The chain carries TRBV14 and TRBJ2-3; D may be TRBD1 or TRBD2 (5 bases each). CDR1 is SGHDN, CDR2 FVKESK, per germline. The CDR3 loop spans 14 amino acids. With 5 bases removed from V and 3 bases from J, the gap between germline ends came to 12 bases. CDR3 protein: CASSWDLRTDTQYS. DNA for the CDR3: TGTGCCAGCAGCTGGGACCTGCGTACAGATACGCAGTATTCT.

This rearrangement joins TRBV29-1 to TRBJ2-2; 14 nucleotides align to TRBD2. Germline trimming cut 6 bases from V and 1 base from J; bases unmatched to any gene: 10. CDR3 length equals 18 residues. From germline, CDR1 is SQVTM and CDR2 ANQGSEA. The CDR3 sequence is CSVEPRTSGGMNTGELFF. In DNA, the CDR3 is TGCAGCGTCGAGCCCAGGACTAGCGGGGGGATGAACACCGGGGAGCTGTTTTTT.

The chain combines TRBV29-1 with TRBJ2-2; D is possibly TRBD2 (6 bases). Germline V lookup: CDR1 SQVTM, CDR2 ANQGSEA. Trimming left V 7 bases short and J 5 bases short, with 17 bases between. CDR3 size: 14 residues. CDR3 sequence (DNA): TGCAGCGGCCGGCGTGGCGGGGAGACCGGGGAGCTGTTTTTT. This sequence encodes CSGRRGGETGELFF.

This chain uses TRBV5-1 with TRBJ2-7, with TRBD1 matching 8 bases. This CDR3 is built from 16 residues. Germline loops: CDR1 SGHRS, CDR2 YFSETQ. The junction had 11 bases not matched to a gene; V was cut back by 0 bases and J by 6 bases. The CDR3 DNA sequence: TGCGCCAGCAGCTTGGCCGGAGGGACAGGTGCCTTCGAGCAGTACTTC. Residues: CASSLAGGTGAFEQYF. The full variable domain, in which reference TRBV5-1 and TRBJ2-7 provide the parts outside the CDR3, is KAGVTQTPRYLIKTRGQQVTLSCSPISGHRSVSWYQQTPGQGLQFLFEYFSETQRNKGNFPGRFSGRQFSNSRSEMNVSTLELGDSALYLCASSLAGGTGAFEQYFGPGTRLTVT.

In this sample, this clonotype turned up a few times. This chain uses TRBV12-3 or TRBV12-4 with TRBJ2-2; D possibly matches TRBD1 or TRBD2 (5 bases each). This CDR3 is built from 13 residues. V lost 1 base, J lost 7 bases, and 7 bases lay in between. The CDR3 coding sequence is TGTGCCAGCAGTTTAGGAGGGGTCGGGGAGCTGTTTTTT. Protein: CASSLGGVGELFF.